This T cell receptor beta chain was documented in a study of cytomegalovirus exposure and HLA in healthy donors. The trim removed 0 bases at V and 5 bases at J, leaving 5 bases unmatched. The CDR3 consists of 15 residues. Germline assignment: CDR1 SGHNT and CDR2 YYREEE (reference sequence). The PCR used 60 Vbeta and 13 Jbeta primers. Produced via immunoSEQ multiplex PCR; TCRdb's table is partial and in-frame only. Recorded for this sample: roughly 140,000 clones. The sequence derives from a male donor in good health and CMV-seronegative. The sample comprised PBMCs. The chain uses TRBV5-4 and TRBJ2-5; 9 nucleotides align to TRBD2. In DNA, the CDR3 is TGTGCCAGCAGCTTGGAAGCGGGGGGTGATGAGACCCAGTACTTC. It translates to CASSLEAGGDETQYF.